The 6 T cell receptor beta chains below were found in one sample sequenced in a study of low-dose radiotherapy and immunotherapy resistance in tumors (dated by TCRdb to between 2021 and 2023). Sequencing used an Illumina HiSeq 2500. Superscript III and a set of TRAV- and TRBV-specific primers were used to synthesize first-strand cDNA, so that both TCRalpha and TCRbeta chains were covered. TCRs were amplified for 20 to 25 PCR cycles with Phusion, using a constant-region primer paired with the adapter attached to the V primers. The public reads were reanalyzed by TCRdb: fastp trimming at Q25, MiXCR alignment, in-frame beta chains only. Each record represents a unique CDR3 protein, reported with the most common genes and DNA among its rows. Here the sample has 70,000 to 95,000 distinct CDR3 sequences; 15% to 20% occur a single time. Of the sample, approximately 2.8% falls within the top ten clones.

The time point label on this specimen signifies: before trial treatment. The input for sequencing was PBMCs, taken before treatment. These receptors originate from a male donor with prostate cancer.

This clonotype was seen ten or more times. The V and J genes are TRBV19 and TRBJ1-5; D is perhaps TRBD1 (6 bases). Trimming took 5 bases from V and 5 from J, leaving 13 bases between them. CDR3 size: 14 residues. Germline CDR1 reads LNHDA; CDR2 reads SQIVND (reference sequence). The CDR3 loop is CASSLRQADQPQHF. The DNA for the CDR3 is TGTGCCAGTAGTCTTCGACAGGCCGATCAGCCCCAGCATTTT. The whole variable domain, filled in from reference TRBV19 and TRBJ1-5, reads DGGITQSPKYLFRKEGQNVTLSCEQNLNHDAMYWYRQDPGQGLRLIYYSQIVNDFQKGDIAEGYSVSREKKESFPLTVTSAQKNPTAFYLCASSLRQADQPQHFGDGTRLSIL.

The V gene is TRBV19, the J gene TRBJ2-7; 8 bases map to TRBD1. V shed 5 bases and J 5 bases; nucleotides not matched to a gene: 5. The CDR3 has 13 residues. Germline CDR1 and CDR2: LNHDA and SQIVND (reference sequence). CDR3 sequence: CASSQQGENEQYF. The CDR3 DNA sequence: TGTGCCAGTAGTCAACAGGGGGAGAACGAGCAGTACTTC.

The chain carries TRBV18 and TRBJ2-1, with a possible D match to TRBD2 (6 bases). The CDR3 loop spans 14 amino acids. CDR1 and CDR2 (germline): KGHSH, LQKENI. The V and J ends lost 5 bases and 0 bases respectively, with 8 bases between them. The CDR3 bases are TGTGCCAGCTCAATGACTAGCTCCTACAATGAGCAGTTCTTC. This codes for CASSMTSSYNEQFF.

In this sample, this clonotype turned up many times. The rearrangement joins TRBV5-1 to TRBJ2-1; TRBD1 agrees at 8 bases. This CDR3 is built from 17 residues. Germline-derived CDR1 and CDR2 are SGHRS and YFSETQ. J was trimmed by 8 bases and V by 0 bases; bases with no gene match: 13. Written as DNA, the CDR3 is TGCGCCAGCAGCTTGGAGAGGCCAGGGGGCCCAGCCGATGAGCAGTTCTTC. Translating it yields CASSLERPGGPADEQFF.

Concerning this clonotype itself: A far larger clone is one nucleotide away, so this likely arose from a read error. The V call is TRBV9, the J call TRBJ2-1, with TRBD2 as a possible D gene (5 bases). The closer fit of TRBJ2-5 to the DNA end suggests the J call may be wrong. Germline CDR1 and CDR2: SGDLS and YYNGEE. CDR3 size: 13 residues. In DNA, the CDR3 is TGTGCCAGCAGCCCGGACTGGGAAGAGACCCAGTACTTC. Translated, it gives CASSPDWEETQYF.

This clonotype was counted ten times or more. The chain joins TRBV7-9 to TRBJ2-1; 11 bases fit TRBD1. The CDR3 loop spans 16 amino acids. Looked up from germline, CDR1 is SEHNR and CDR2 is FQNEAQ (reference sequence). The V gene end was trimmed by 4 bases and the J gene end by 5 bases; junction bases not matched to a gene: 7. The CDR3 nucleotides read TGTGCCAGCAGCTCCAAACCGGGACAGGGGGACAATGAGCAGTTCTTC. Protein: CASSSKPGQGDNEQFF.